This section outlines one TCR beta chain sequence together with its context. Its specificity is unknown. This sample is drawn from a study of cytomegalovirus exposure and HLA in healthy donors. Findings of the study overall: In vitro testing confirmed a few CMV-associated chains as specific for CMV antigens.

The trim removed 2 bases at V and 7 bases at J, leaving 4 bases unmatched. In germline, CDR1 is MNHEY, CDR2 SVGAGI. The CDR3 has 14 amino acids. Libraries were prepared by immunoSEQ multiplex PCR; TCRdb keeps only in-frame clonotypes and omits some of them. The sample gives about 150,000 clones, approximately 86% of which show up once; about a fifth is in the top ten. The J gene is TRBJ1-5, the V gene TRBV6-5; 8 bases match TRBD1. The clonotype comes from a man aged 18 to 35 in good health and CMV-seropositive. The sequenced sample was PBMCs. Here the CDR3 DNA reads TGTGCCAGCAGTTACCAAACAGGGGGGCAGCCCCAGCATTTT. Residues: CASSYQTGGQPQHF.